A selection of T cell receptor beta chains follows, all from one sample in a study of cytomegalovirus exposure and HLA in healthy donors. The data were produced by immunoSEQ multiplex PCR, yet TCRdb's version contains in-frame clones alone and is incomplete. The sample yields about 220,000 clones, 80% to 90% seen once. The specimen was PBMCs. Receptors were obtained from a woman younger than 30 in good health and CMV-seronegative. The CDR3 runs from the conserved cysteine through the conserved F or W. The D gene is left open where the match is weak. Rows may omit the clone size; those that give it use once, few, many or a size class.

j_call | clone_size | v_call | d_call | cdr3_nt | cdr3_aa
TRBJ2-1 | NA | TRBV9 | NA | TGTGCCAGCAGCGCCGAGGTCTTTAGCTCCTACAATGAGCAGTTCTTC | CASSAEVFSSYNEQFF
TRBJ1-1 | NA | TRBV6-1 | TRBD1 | TGTGCCAGCAGTGAGACAGGGAACGCTGAAGCTTTCTTT | CASSETGNAEAFF
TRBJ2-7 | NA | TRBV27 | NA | TGTGCCAGCCGACACAGGACGGCCTACGAGCAGTACTTC | CASRHRTAYEQYF
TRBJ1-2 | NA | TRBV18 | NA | TGTGCCAGCTCACCATACAGGGACAAGGGGGGCTACACCTTC | CASSPYRDKGGYTF
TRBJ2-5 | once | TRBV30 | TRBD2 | TGTGCCTATACACTAGCGGGCGGTGTTGAGACCCAGTACTTC | CAYTLAGGVETQYF
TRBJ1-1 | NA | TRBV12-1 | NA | TGTGCCAGCAGCTTCCCCGGGGAGGGCACTGAAGCTTTCTTT | CASSFPGEGTEAFF
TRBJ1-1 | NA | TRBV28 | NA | TGTGCCAGCAGCGTGACAGGAAACACTGAAGCTTTCTTT | CASSVTGNTEAFF
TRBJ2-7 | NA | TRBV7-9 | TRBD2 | TGTGCCAGCAGCTCTACTAGCGATCCCAGTACCACCTACGAGCAGTACTTC | CASSSTSDPSTTYEQYF
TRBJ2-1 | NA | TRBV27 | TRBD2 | TGTGCCAGCAAAACGGGGACTAGCGTTTACAATGAGCAGTTCTTC | CASKTGTSVYNEQFF
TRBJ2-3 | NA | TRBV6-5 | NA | TGTGCCAGCAGTTACACAGGGGGGGCTGATACGCAGTATTTT | CASSYTGGADTQYF